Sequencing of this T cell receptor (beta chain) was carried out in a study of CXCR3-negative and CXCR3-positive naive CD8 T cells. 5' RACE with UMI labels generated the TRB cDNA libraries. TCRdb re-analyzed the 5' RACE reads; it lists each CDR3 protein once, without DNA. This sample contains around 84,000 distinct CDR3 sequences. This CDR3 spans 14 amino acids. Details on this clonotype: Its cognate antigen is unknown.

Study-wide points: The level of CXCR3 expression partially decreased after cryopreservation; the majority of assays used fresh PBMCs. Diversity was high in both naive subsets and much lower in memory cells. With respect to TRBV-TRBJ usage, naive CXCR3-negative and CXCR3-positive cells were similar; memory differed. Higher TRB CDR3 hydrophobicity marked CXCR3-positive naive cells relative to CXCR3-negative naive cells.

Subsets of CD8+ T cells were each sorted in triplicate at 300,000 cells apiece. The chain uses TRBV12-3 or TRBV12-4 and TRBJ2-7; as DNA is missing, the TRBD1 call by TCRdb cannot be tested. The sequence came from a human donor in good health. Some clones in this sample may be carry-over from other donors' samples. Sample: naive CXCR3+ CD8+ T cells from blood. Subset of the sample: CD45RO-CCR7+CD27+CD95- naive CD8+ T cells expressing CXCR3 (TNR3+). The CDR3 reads CASSNWGANYEQYF.